Listed here is a single TCR beta chain. In the authors' methods: Estimation of nucleated cell counts relied on the amplification of reference gene primers. The repertoire was sequenced with immunoSEQ multiplex PCR; TCRdb's copy has only in-frame clones and lacks some. That table is the source of V, J and clone size, and D and trimming were worked out from the DNA. In the table there are some 220,000 clones, around 81% of which are singletons. Germline assignment: CDR1 LNHDA and CDR2 SQIVND (reference sequence). The CDR3 is made up of 14 amino acids. V lost 9 bases to trimming and J lost 8 bases; unmatched junction nucleotides: 11. This record belongs to a study of blood T cell repertoires in COVID-19. Across the whole study: Sources were T cells, B-cell-depleted T cells, or PBMCs; the material itself was cDNA or gDNA.

The origin of this receptor is a human donor in a cohort sampled during active COVID-19. The chain carries TRBV19 and TRBJ2-3; 10 bases map to TRBD2. The sequencing sample was made of peripheral blood. CDR3 nucleotide sequence: TGTGCCAGCGGGGAGCGGGAGGGCCTCGGTACGCAGTATTTT. Its protein is CASGEREGLGTQYF.